The next 14 T cell receptor beta chains were all read from a single sample in a study of cytomegalovirus exposure and HLA in healthy donors. Researchers ran the PCR with 60 Vbeta and 13 Jbeta primers. Clones were sequenced by immunoSEQ multiplex PCR, and TCRdb holds only the in-frame ones, with some missing. The table records 130,000 to 150,000 clones, 80% of them present only once. The sample taken for sequencing was PBMCs. These receptors were obtained from a woman in her twenties or thirties in good health and CMV-seronegative.

This chain connects TRBV10-1 to TRBJ2-2; 8 nucleotides align to TRBD1. This CDR3 spans 16 amino acids. Trimming took 4 bases from V and 6 from J; bases not matched to a gene: 10. Germline values: CDR1 WNHNN, CDR2 SYGVQD (reference sequence). The CDR3 DNA is TGCGCCAGCAGTGGCGGACAGGGAGTATTTGCCGGGGAGCTGTTTTTT. Translation gives CASSGGQGVFAGELFF.

The chain recombines TRBV4-1 with TRBJ1-2; D unresolved. Germline V gene sequence: CDR1 MGHRA, CDR2 YSYEKL. V was trimmed by 1 base and J by 1 base, leaving 13 bases between them. This CDR3 is 16 amino acids long. As DNA, the CDR3 is TGCGCCAGCAGCCAAGTCGGTCAGGTTAATAACTATGGCTACACCTTC. This gives the protein CASSQVGQVNNYGYTF.

This clone was seen more than once but under ten times. The chain has TRBV28 and TRBJ1-5; TRBD1 might be the D (5 bases). Germline assignment: CDR1 MDHEN and CDR2 SYDVKM. The germline V and J ends were trimmed by 4 bases and 5 bases, with 15 bases remaining between them. The CDR3 sequence is 15 residues long. The CDR3 DNA is TGTGCCAGCAGTTCTCAGAGTTGGGGCGATCAGCCCCAGCATTTT. Its translation is CASSSQSWGDQPQHF.

This clone was counted between two and nine times. J is TRBJ2-3 and V is TRBV5-4; the D is unclear. V shed 0 bases and J shed 0 bases, with 2 bases lying between them. The CDR3 is 13 residues long. The germline CDR1 and CDR2 sequences are SGHNT and YYREEE (reference sequence). CDR3 sequence reads: CASSLASTDTQYF. The CDR3 nucleotides are TGTGCCAGCAGCTTGGCTAGCACAGATACGCAGTATTTT.

This chain connects TRBV5-6 to TRBJ2-5; D is unclear. Germline V lookup: CDR1 SGHDT, CDR2 YYEEEE. The ends were cut back, 0 bases at V and 5 bases at J, with 11 bases in the middle. The CDR3 is 14 residues long. This CDR3 reads CASSLANEWETQYF. The CDR3 DNA reads as TGTGCCAGCAGCTTGGCCAATGAGTGGGAGACCCAGTACTTC.

This sequence joins TRBV27 and TRBJ2-1; 9 bases match TRBD1. The CDR3 is 16 amino acids. Germline-derived CDR1 and CDR2 are MNHEY and SMNVEV (reference sequence). Losses at the gene ends were 5 bases for V and 9 bases for J; bases not matched to a gene: 14. The chain's CDR3 is CASSATGGLGGGEQFF. The CDR3 DNA follows: TGTGCCAGCAGTGCAACAGGGGGCCTAGGGGGGGGTGAGCAGTTCTTC.

This clone occurred a few times. The chain combines TRBV28 with TRBJ2-7; D is undetermined. CDR3 length: 15 residues. V was pared by 6 bases and J by 6 bases, with 21 bases between. The V gene's germline CDR1 is MDHEN and CDR2 SYDVKM. CDR3 bases: TGTGCCAGCAGCCCAGTAAAGAACACCCATTTCGAGCAGTACTTC. Translating gives CASSPVKNTHFEQYF. Full variable domain (outside the CDR3, taken from reference TRBV28 and TRBJ2-7): DVKVTQSSRYLVKRTGEKVFLECVQDMDHENMFWYRQDPGLGLRLIYFSYDVKMKEKGDIPEGYSVSREKKERFSLILESASTNQTSMYLCASSPVKNTHFEQYFGPGTRLTVT.

The V and J genes are TRBV6-1 and TRBJ2-1; TRBD2 is a possible D gene (6 bases). The CDR3 runs to 15 residues. Germline V gene data show CDR1 as MNHNS and CDR2 as SASEGT. The ends were cut back, 6 bases at V and 2 bases at J, with 14 bases in the middle. For the CDR3, the DNA is TGTGCCAGCAGGACCGGGACTCCCCCCTACAATGAGCAGTTCTTC. Translating it yields CASRTGTPPYNEQFF.

This chain uses TRBV7-9 with TRBJ2-3; unclear D gene. The germline V gene has CDR1 SEHNR and CDR2 FQNEAQ (reference sequence). This CDR3 has 13 residues. V lost 3 bases and J lost 4, with 8 bases in between. CDR3 region: CASSFGQADTQYF. CDR3 coding DNA: TGTGCCAGCAGCTTCGGCCAGGCAGATACGCAGTATTTT.

The V gene is TRBV6-5, the J gene TRBJ1-2; 10 bases match TRBD1. Germline-derived CDR1 and CDR2 are MNHEY and SVGAGI. This CDR3 is 12 amino acids long. J was trimmed by 13 bases and V by 2 bases; bases with no gene match: 4. The CDR3 region has the DNA TGTGCCAGCAGTTACCGGACAGGGGGAAGCACCTTC. Translation gives CASSYRTGGSTF.

This clone occurred a few times. J is TRBJ1-1 and V is TRBV7-9; TRBD1 aligns across 9 bases. After removal of 3 bases from V and 4 bases from J, the junction contained 0 bases not matched to a gene. Germline CDR1 SEHNR, CDR2 FQNEAQ (reference sequence). This CDR3 spans 13 amino acids. CDR3 protein: CASSLTGGTEAFF. The DNA for the CDR3 is TGTGCCAGCAGCTTGACAGGGGGCACTGAAGCTTTCTTT.

This chain connects TRBV19 to TRBJ2-5, with unresolved D. V was trimmed by 5 bases and J by 3 bases, leaving 10 bases between them. The CDR3 length is 13 residues. Germline values: CDR1 LNHDA, CDR2 SQIVND (reference sequence). DNA for the CDR3: TGTGCCAGTAGTTCTGACATGGAAGAGACCCAGTACTTC. This sequence encodes CASSSDMEETQYF.

The chain couples TRBV28 to TRBJ2-7, with 8 bases lining up with TRBD1. There are 14 residues in the CDR3. The V segment lost 4 bases and the J segment 2 bases; nucleotides outside the gene matches: 4. Germline V gene data show CDR1 as MDHEN and CDR2 as SYDVKM. CDR3 in DNA: TGTGCCAGCAGTTATGGGACAGGAACCTACGAGCAGTACTTC. Its protein product is CASSYGTGTYEQYF.

The CDR3 bases are TGTGCCAGCAGACAGGGTTCCTTGAGCACCGGGGAGCTGTTTTTT. As protein: CASRQGSLSTGELFF. This chain joins TRBV2 and TRBJ2-2; the D gene is possibly TRBD1 (6 bases). The CDR3 has 15 amino acids. V gave up 6 bases and J gave up 4 bases, with 15 bases separating them. Looked up from germline, CDR1 is SNHLY and CDR2 is FYNNEI.